Sequencing of this TCR beta chain was carried out in a study of radiation and T cells in renal cell carcinoma. The time point was: baseline pretreatment blood. Described treatment: 15 Gy SBRT to primary tumor, nephrectomy 4 weeks later. Germline V gene sequence: CDR1 SGHTA, CDR2 FQGNSA. Losses at the gene ends were 3 bases for V and 4 bases for J; bases not matched to a gene: 4. The CDR3 runs 14 residues. Using immunoSEQ multiplex PCR, the repertoire was profiled, and TCRdb retains in-frame clones only, with some absent. Here the sample spans about 140,000 clones, approximately 87% being singletons. This material consisted of blood, taken from a patient whose treatment included radiotherapy and nephrectomy. The source is a woman aged 50 to 65 with renal cell carcinoma. The genes are TRBV7-2 and TRBJ2-7; TRBD1 matches at 9 bases. This CDR3 reads CASSLGTGLYEQYF. CDR3 nucleotides: TGTGCCAGCAGCTTGGGGACAGGGCTGTACGAGCAGTACTTC.